The present T cell receptor (beta chain) was sequenced within a study of blood T cell repertoires in COVID-19. Libraries were prepared by immunoSEQ multiplex PCR; TCRdb keeps only in-frame clonotypes and omits some of them. The table has 85,000 to 100,000 clones, roughly 76% seen once. With V trimmed by 4 bases and J by 4 bases, 8 bases remained unmatched. CDR1 is SGHTA, CDR2 FQGNSA, per germline. The CDR3 is made up of 16 amino acids. The chain uses TRBV7-2 and TRBJ2-1, with 9 bases identical to TRBD2. The receptor was derived from a man aged 80 or over with COVID-19, enrolled during active disease. The specimen sequenced was peripheral blood. The CDR3 DNA reads as TGTGCCAGCAGCTCCTTAGCGGGGGCGACTTACAATGAGCAGTTCTTC. Protein: CASSSLAGATYNEQFF.